What follows describes a single T cell receptor (beta chain). Between the trimmed V and J ends, which lost 6 bases and 5 bases, there was a span of 16 bases. This CDR3 has 14 amino acids. Germline CDR1 and CDR2: WSHSY and SAAADI. This entry belongs to a study of blood T cell repertoires in COVID-19. In the study overall: COVID-19 samples, acute and convalescent, were from the United States, Italy and Spain. Nucleic acid was either cDNA or gDNA, and it came from T cells, B-cell-depleted T cells, or PBMCs.

Method: immunoSEQ multiplex PCR; TCRdb's copy keeps in-frame clones and lacks some. The sample has roughly 360,000 clones, 87% seen once; the top ten hold 1.3%. Donors in Cohort 3 counted as recovered after two negative PCRs, clearance, or symptom resolution. This TCR was sampled from a man aged 25 to 45 who had recovered from COVID-19. The sample comprised PBMCs or T cells enriched from blood (not recorded which). The chain has TRBV10-2 and TRBJ1-1; D not certain. The CDR3: CASRVSGERTEAFF. CDR3 DNA sequence: TGCGCCAGCAGGGTAAGCGGGGAAAGGACTGAAGCTTTCTTT.